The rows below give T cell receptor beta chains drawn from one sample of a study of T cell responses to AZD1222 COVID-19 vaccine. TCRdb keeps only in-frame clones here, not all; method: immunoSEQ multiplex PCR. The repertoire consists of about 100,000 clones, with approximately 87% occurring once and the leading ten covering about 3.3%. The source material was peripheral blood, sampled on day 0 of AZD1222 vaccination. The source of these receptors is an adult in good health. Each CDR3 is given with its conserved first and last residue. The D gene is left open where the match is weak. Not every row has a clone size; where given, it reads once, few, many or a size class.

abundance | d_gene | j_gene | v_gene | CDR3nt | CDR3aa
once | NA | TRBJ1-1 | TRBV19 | TGTGCCAGTAGCGTAAGGGGTTTGAACACTGAAGCTTTCTTT | CASSVRGLNTEAFF
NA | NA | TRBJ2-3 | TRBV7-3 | TGTGCCAGCAGCTTAATGTCCGGGGCAAGCACAGATACGCAGTATTTT | CASSLMSGASTDTQYF
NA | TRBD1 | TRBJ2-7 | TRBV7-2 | TGTGCCAGCAGCTCTGACAGGGGGAGCTCCTACGAGCAGTACTTC | CASSSDRGSSYEQYF
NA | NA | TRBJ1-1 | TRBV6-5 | TGTGCCAGCAGTCCCCCGGGGCGGGACGCTGAAGCTTTCTTT | CASSPPGRDAEAFF
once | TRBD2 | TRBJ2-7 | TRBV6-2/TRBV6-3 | TGTGCCAGCAGTTACTCGGGACTAGCGTTCCCCTACGAGCAGTACTTC | CASSYSGLAFPYEQYF
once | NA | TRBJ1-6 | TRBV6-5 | TGTGCCAGCAGACCGATGATGGGGGGTAATTCACCCCTCCACTTT | CASRPMMGGNSPLHF
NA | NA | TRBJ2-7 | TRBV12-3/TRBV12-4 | TGTGCCAGCAGTTTCGGAGGGCGCGAGCAGTACTTC | CASSFGGREQYF
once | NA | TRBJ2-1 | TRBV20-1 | TGCAGTGCTAGCTATTACAATGAGCAGTTCTTC | CSASYYNEQFF
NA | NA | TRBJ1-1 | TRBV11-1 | TGTGCCAGCAGCCTTCAGCGCACTGAAGCTTTCTTT | CASSLQRTEAFF
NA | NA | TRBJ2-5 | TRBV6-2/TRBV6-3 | TGTGCCAGCAGCCCCGGGGGGCGGGCCCAAGAGACCCAGTACTTC | CASSPGGRAQETQYF
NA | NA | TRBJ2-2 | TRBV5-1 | TGCGCCAGCAGCCGGCAGGGTAACACCGGGGAGCTGTTTTTT | CASSRQGNTGELFF
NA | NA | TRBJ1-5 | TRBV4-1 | TGCGCCAGCAGCCAAGATCAGGGGTTGTTGGCAAACCAGCCCCAGCATTTT | CASSQDQGLLANQPQHF
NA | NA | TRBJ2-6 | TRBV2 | TGTGCCAGCAGCTTGGTCGGCTCTGGGGCCAACGTCCTGACTTTC | CASSLVGSGANVLTF
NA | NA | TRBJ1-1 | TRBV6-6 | TGTGCCAGCAGTTACTCAGGGATGGCGCTGAACACTGAAGCTTTCTTT | CASSYSGMALNTEAFF
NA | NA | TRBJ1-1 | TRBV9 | TGTGCCGCCGACGTGTGGGAGAACACTGAAGCTTTCTTT | CAADVWENTEAFF
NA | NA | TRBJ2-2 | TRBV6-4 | TGTGCCAGCAGTGCCGAGGGCAGGGTGGACACCGGGGAGCTGTTTTTT | CASSAEGRVDTGELFF
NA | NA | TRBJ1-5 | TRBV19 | TGTGCCAGTAGTATGGACTTGGGGAATCAGCCCCAGCATTTT | CASSMDLGNQPQHF
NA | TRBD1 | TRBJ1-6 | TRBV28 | TGTGCCAGCAGACCACAGGGGAGAGGTTCACCCCTCCACTTT | CASRPQGRGSPLHF
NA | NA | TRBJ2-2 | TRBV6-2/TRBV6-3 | TGTGCCAGCAGTTACGGGGGAACCGGGGAGCTGTTTTTT | CASSYGGTGELFF
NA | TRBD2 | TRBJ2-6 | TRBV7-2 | TGTGCCAGCAGCGCCAGGGGCCGGGGGGGCTCTGGGGCCAACGTCCTGACTTTC | CASSARGRGGSGANVLTF
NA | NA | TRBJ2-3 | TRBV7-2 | TGTGCCAGCAGCTTAGGAGGGGCGTCAGATACGCAGTATTTT | CASSLGGASDTQYF
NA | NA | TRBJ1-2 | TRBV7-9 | TGTGCCAGCAGCTTATGGGCAGACACTAACTATGGCTACACCTTC | CASSLWADTNYGYTF
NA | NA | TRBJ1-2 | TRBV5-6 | TGTGCCAGCAGCTTGGTGGGGCAGGTTGGAGGCTACACCTTC | CASSLVGQVGGYTF
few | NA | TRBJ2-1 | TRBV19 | TGTGCCAGTAGTATAGGACAGAGCTCCTACAATGAGCAGTTCTTC | CASSIGQSSYNEQFF
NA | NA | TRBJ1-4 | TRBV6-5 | TGTGCCAGCAGTTACGTGGGGCGGCGGAATGAAAAACTGTTTTTT | CASSYVGRRNEKLFF
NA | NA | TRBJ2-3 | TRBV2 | TGTGCCAGCAGTGACAGGACTAGCACAGATACGCAGTATTTT | CASSDRTSTDTQYF
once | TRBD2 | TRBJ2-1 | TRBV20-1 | TGCAGTGCTAGTAAGCCTAGCGGGGGGTCTGATGAGCAGTTCTTC | CSASKPSGGSDEQFF
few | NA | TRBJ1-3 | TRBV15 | TGTGCCACCAGCAGAGAGAGAGGAATGGCCGGGACACCACTCGGAAACACCATATATTTT | CATSRERGMAGTPLGNTIYF
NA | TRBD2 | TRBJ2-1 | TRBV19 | TGTGCCAGTAGTAGGGGCGGGGGGCTAAACAATGAGCAGTTCTTC | CASSRGGGLNNEQFF
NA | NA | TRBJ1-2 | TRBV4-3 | TGCGCCAGCAGCCAAGATCGACGGACTTTTAACTATGGCTACACCTTC | CASSQDRRTFNYGYTF
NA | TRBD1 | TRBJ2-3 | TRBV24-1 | TGTGCCACCAGTGGAGGGACAGAGCTCACAGATACGCAGTATTTT | CATSGGTELTDTQYF
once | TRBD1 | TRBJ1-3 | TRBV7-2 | TGTGCCAGCAGCTGGAGGGGGACAGGGAGCTCTGGAAACACCATATATTTT | CASSWRGTGSSGNTIYF
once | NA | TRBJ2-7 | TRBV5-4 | TGTGCCAGCAGCTTGGCAGAACGGGAGCAGTACTTC | CASSLAEREQYF
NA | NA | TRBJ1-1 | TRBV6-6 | TGTGCCAGCAGCCCAGGGAGTGAAGCTTTCTTT | CASSPGSEAFF
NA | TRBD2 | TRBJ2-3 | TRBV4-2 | TGTGCCAGCAGCCAAGAGAGGACTAGCGGGGGGCGGGATACGCAGTATTTT | CASSQERTSGGRDTQYF
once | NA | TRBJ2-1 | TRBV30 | TGTGCCTGGAGTCGTAATAGGGACAATGAGCAGTTCTTC | CAWSRNRDNEQFF
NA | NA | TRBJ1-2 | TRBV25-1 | TGTGCCAGCAGTGGGGGGACGGCTAACTATGGCTACACCTTC | CASSGGTANYGYTF
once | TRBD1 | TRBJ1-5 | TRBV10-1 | TGCGCCAGCAGTGAGACCCCACCGGGACAGTTTTATAGCAATCAGCCCCAGCATTTT | CASSETPPGQFYSNQPQHF
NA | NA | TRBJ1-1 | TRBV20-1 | TGCAGTGGGGAAAAAGGCACTGAAGCTTTCTTT | CSGEKGTEAFF
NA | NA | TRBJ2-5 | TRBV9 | TGTGCCAGCAGCAACCGGGACGCTGGGCAAGAGACCCAGTACTTC | CASSNRDAGQETQYF
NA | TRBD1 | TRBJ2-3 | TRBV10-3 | TGTGCCATCAGAGGGGGCCCTCCGGCAGATACGCAGTATTTT | CAIRGGPPADTQYF
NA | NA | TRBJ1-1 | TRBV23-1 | TGCGCCGTGGGCAGTAGTTTATGGTGCGGCACTGAAGCTTTCTTT | CAVGSSLWCGTEAFF
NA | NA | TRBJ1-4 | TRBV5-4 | TGTGCCAGCAGCAGTTCAGGGCGTGAAAAACTGTTTTTT | CASSSSGREKLFF
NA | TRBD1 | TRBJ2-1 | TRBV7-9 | TGTGCCAGCAGCCATAGTGAGGGGACAGGGTCCTACAATGAGCAGTTCTTC | CASSHSEGTGSYNEQFF
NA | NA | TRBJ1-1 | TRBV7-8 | TGTGCCAGCAGCCCTTTCAGGATGACTGAAGCTTTCTTT | CASSPFRMTEAFF
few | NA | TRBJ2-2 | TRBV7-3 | TGTGCCAGCAGCACACAGCAGAACACCGGGGAGCTGTTTTTT | CASSTQQNTGELFF
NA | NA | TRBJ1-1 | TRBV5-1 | TGCGCCAGCAGCCCGGGGGACCGGGGACACACTGAAGCTTTCTTT | CASSPGDRGHTEAFF